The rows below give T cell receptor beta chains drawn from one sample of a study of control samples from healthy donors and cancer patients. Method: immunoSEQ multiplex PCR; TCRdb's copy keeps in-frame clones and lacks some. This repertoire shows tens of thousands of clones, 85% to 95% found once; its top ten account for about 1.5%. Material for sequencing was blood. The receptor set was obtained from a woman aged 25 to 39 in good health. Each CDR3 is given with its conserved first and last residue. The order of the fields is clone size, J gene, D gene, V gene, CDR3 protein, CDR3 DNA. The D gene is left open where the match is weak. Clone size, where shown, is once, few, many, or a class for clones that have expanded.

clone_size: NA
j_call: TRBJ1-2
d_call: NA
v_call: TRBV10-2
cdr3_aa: CASTPAGRGGGYTF
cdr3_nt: TGCGCCAGCACCCCCGCGGGCAGGGGAGGTGGCTACACCTTC

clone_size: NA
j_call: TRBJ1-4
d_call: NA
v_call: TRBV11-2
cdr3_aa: CASSLDPLRWEKLFF
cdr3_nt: TGTGCCAGCAGCTTAGATCCATTGAGGTGGGAAAAACTGTTTTTT

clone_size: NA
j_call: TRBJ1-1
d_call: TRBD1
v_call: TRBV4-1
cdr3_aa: CASSQPGTGAKNTEAFF
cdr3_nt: TGCGCCAGCAGCCAACCCGGGACAGGGGCTAAGAACACTGAAGCTTTCTTT

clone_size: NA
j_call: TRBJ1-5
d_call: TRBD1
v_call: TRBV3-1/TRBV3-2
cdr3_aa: CASSQGQGNQPQHF
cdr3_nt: TGTGCCAGCAGCCAAGGACAGGGGAATCAGCCCCAGCATTTT

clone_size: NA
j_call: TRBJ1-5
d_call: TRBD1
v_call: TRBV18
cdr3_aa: CASSLEQGAQQPQHF
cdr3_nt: TGTGCCAGCTCACTAGAACAGGGGGCCCAACAGCCCCAGCATTTT

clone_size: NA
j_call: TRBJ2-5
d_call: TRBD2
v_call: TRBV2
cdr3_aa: CASSDRTSGGPQETQYF
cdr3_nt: TGTGCCAGCAGCGATAGGACTAGCGGGGGGCCTCAAGAGACCCAGTACTTC

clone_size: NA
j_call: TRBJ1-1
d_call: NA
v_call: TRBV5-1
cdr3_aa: CASSLVARAEAFF
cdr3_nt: TGCGCCAGCAGCTTGGTAGCGCGGGCTGAAGCTTTCTTT

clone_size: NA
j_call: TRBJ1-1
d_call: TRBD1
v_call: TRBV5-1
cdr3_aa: CASSLGTGTVTEAFF
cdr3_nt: TGCGCCAGCAGCTTGGGGACAGGGACGGTCACTGAAGCTTTCTTT

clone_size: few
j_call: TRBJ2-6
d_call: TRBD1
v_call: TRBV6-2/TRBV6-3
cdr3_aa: CASSRQGGSGANVLTF
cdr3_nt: TGTGCCAGCAGCCGACAGGGGGGCTCTGGGGCCAACGTCCTGACTTTC

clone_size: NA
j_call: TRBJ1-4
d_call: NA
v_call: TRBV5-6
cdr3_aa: CASSFDPGRTNEKLFF
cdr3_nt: TGTGCCAGCAGCTTCGACCCAGGGAGGACTAATGAAAAACTGTTTTTT

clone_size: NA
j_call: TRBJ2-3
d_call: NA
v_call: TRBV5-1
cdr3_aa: CASSLASPYSTDTQYF
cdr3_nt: TGCGCCAGCAGCTTGGCCTCACCCTATAGCACAGATACGCAGTATTTT

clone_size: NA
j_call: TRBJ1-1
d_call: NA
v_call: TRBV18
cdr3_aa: CASSPLGTMNTEAFF
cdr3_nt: TGTGCCAGCTCACCACTGGGGACCATGAACACTGAAGCTTTCTTT

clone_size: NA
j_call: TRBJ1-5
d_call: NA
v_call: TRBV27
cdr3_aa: CASSFWGQPQHF
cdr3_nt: TGTGCCAGCAGTTTTTGGGGTCAGCCCCAGCATTTT

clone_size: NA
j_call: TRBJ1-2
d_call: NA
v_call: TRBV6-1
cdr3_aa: CASSDSGARVSGYTF
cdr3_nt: TGTGCCAGCAGTGATTCGGGAGCCCGGGTATCTGGCTACACCTTC

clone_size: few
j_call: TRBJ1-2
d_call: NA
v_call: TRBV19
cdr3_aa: CASSPLVDGGKNGYTF
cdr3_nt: TGTGCCAGTAGTCCCCTAGTGGACGGGGGCAAGAATGGCTACACCTTC

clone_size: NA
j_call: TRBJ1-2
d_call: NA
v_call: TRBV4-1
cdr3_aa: CASSQSQLYGYTF
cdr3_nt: TGCGCCAGCAGCCAAAGTCAGCTCTATGGCTACACCTTC

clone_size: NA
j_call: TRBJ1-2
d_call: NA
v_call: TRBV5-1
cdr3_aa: CASSSQGIDGYTF
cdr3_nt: TGCGCCAGCAGCTCACAGGGAATCGATGGCTACACCTTC

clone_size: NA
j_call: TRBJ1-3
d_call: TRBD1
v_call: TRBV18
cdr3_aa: CASSPRGQGASGNTIYF
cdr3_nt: TGTGCCAGCTCACCACGAGGGCAGGGGGCTTCTGGAAACACCATATATTTT

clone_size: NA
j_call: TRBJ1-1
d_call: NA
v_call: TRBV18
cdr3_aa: CASSVNTEAFF
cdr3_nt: TGTGCCAGCTCAGTCAACACTGAAGCTTTCTTT

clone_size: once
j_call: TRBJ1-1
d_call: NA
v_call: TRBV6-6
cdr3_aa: CASTERRAEAFF
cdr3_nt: TGTGCCAGCACTGAGAGGAGGGCTGAAGCTTTCTTT

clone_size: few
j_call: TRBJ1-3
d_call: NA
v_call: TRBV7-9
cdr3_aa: CASRRDRIGSGNTIYF
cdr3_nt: TGTGCCAGCAGACGCGACAGAATAGGCTCTGGAAACACCATATATTTT

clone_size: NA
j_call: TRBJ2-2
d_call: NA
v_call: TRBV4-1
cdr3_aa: CASSQDRAINTGELFF
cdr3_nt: TGCGCCAGCAGCCAAGACAGGGCAATCAACACCGGGGAGCTGTTTTTT

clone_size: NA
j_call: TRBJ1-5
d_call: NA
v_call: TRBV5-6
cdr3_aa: CASSSKGTTGLGNQPQHF
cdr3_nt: TGTGCCAGCAGCTCGAAGGGAACAACAGGGTTAGGAAATCAGCCCCAGCATTTT

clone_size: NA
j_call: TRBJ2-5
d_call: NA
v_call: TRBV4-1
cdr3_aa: CASSQGVTGFRETQYF
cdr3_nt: TGCGCCAGCAGCCAAGGCGTCACAGGGTTCCGGGAGACCCAGTACTTC

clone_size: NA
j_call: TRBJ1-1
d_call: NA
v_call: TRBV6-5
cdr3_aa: CASSYTGPSEAFF
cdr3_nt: TGTGCCAGCAGTTACACCGGGCCGTCTGAAGCTTTCTTT

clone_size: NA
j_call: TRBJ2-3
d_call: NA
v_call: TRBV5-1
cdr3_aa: CASGGGVTDTQYF
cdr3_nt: TGCGCCAGCGGCGGGGGCGTGACAGATACGCAGTATTTT

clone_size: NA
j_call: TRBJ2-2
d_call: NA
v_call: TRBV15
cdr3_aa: CATSKRTSNTGELFF
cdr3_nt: TGTGCCACCAGCAAAAGGACCTCGAACACCGGGGAGCTGTTTTTT

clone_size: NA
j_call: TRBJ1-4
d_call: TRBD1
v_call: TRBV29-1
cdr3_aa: CSVAGGGNEKLFF
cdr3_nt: TGCAGCGTCGCAGGAGGGGGCAATGAAAAACTGTTTTTT

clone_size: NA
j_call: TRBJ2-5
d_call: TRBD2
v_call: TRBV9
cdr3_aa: CASSVATGGLGTQYF
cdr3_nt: TGTGCCAGCAGCGTAGCTACGGGAGGGTTGGGAACCCAGTACTTC

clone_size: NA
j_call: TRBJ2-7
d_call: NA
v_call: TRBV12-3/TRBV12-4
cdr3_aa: CASSFSGSYEQYF
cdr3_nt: TGTGCCAGCAGTTTTTCCGGTTCCTACGAGCAGTACTTC

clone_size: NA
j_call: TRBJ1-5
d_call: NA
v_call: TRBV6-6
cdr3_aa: CASSRSGQPQHF
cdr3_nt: TGTGCCAGCAGCCGAAGCGGTCAGCCCCAGCATTTT

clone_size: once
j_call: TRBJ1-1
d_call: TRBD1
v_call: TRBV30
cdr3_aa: CAADRGDTEAFF
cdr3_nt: TGTGCCGCCGACAGGGGGGACACTGAAGCTTTCTTT

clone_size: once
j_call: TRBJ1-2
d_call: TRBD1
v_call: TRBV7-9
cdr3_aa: CASSRGTGGNYGYTF
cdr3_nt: TGTGCCAGCAGCCGAGGGACAGGGGGCAACTATGGCTACACCTTC

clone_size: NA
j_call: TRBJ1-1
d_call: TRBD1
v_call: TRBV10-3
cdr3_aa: CAIRGDRMNTEAFF
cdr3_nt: TGTGCCATCAGGGGGGACAGGATGAACACTGAAGCTTTCTTT

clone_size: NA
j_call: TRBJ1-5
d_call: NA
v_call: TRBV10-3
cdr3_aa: CAISEGNVQPQHF
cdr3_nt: TGTGCCATCAGTGAAGGGAACGTCCAGCCCCAGCATTTT

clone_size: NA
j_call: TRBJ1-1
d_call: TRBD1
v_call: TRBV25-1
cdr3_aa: CASATGENTEAFF
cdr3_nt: TGTGCCAGCGCTACAGGGGAGAACACTGAAGCTTTCTTT

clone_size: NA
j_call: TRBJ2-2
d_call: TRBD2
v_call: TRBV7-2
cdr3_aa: CASSLVPSGHGELFF
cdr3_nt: TGTGCCAGCAGCTTAGTCCCTAGCGGGCACGGGGAGCTGTTTTTT